These 18 T cell receptor beta chains were all obtained from the same sample, sequenced in a study of T-cell memory formation after mild COVID-19. TCRdb independently ran MiXCR on the 5' RACE reads; one entry per CDR3 protein. The table shows 500,000 to 550,000 distinct CDR3 sequences, with roughly 20% occurring only once. The sequenced sample was PBMCs or a T cell subset sorted from them (not recorded which). The receptors derive from an adult woman who had mild COVID-19 (a few samples of this study predate the infection). Cell type and time point are not known.

This clonotype showed up just a few times. The J gene is TRBJ2-1, the V gene TRBV4-1; 10 positions match TRBD1. CDR3 length: 13 amino acids. V lost 5 bases, J lost 10 bases, and 5 bases stayed unmatched. Per germline, CDR1 MGHRA and CDR2 YSYEKL. DNA of the CDR3: TGCGCCAGCAGCTACGACAGGGGGCACGAGCAGTTCTTC. Residues: CASSYDRGHEQFF.

This clonotype appeared many times. The chain is built from TRBV5-1 and TRBJ2-7, with 7 positions matching TRBD1. This CDR3 has 13 amino acids. Germline V gives CDR1 SGHRS, CDR2 YFSETQ. The V segment lost 1 base and the J segment 2 bases; nucleotides outside the gene matches: 0. DNA of the CDR3: TGCGCCAGCAGCTTGAGGGGGCCCTACGAGCAGTACTTC. It codes for CASSLRGPYEQYF.

This clonotype has only a few counts. The chain recombines TRBV6-5 with TRBJ2-5; 7 bases map to TRBD1. This CDR3 has 16 amino acids. V lost 8 bases, J lost 1 base, and 13 bases stayed unmatched. From germline, CDR1 is MNHEY and CDR2 SVGAGI. DNA of the CDR3: TGTGCCAGCCTGGGACAGTCACCTGGCGGCCAAGAGACCCAGTACTTC. Translated, it gives CASLGQSPGGQETQYF.

The chain couples TRBV29-1 to TRBJ1-1; maybe TRBD1 (6 bases). Per germline, CDR1 SQVTM and CDR2 ANQGSEA. V dropped 4 bases and J dropped 3 bases, with 24 bases sitting between them. The CDR3 totals 17 residues. DNA of the CDR3: TGCAGCGTTGGTCTGAGGGAGGGGGGGTTGACGGACACTGAAGCTTTCTTT. It yields the protein CSVGLREGGLTDTEAFF.

The V gene is TRBV2, the J gene TRBJ2-3; D not resolved. Trimming removed 6 bases from V and 6 bases from J, with 13 bases in between. The CDR3 length is 13 residues. CDR1 and CDR2 from the germline V gene are SNHLY and FYNNEI. CDR3 loop: CASRETVRDTQYF. The CDR3 coding sequence is TGTGCCAGCAGGGAGACGGTACGGGATACGCAGTATTTT. Complete variable domain (other parts from reference TRBV2 and TRBJ2-3): EPEVTQTPSHQVTQMGQEVILRCVPISNHLYFYWYRQILGQKVEFLVSFYNNEISEKSEIFDDQFSVERPDGSNFTLKIRSTKLEDSAMYFCASRETVRDTQYFGPGTRLTVL.

V gene TRBV20-1 combines with J gene TRBJ1-3; D is uncertain. V was shortened by 5 bases and J by 0 bases, with 17 bases between the two germline ends. CDR1 and CDR2 (germline): DFQATT, SNEGSKA (reference sequence). The CDR3 has 16 amino acids. Here the CDR3 reads CSAPTGRGFSGNTIYF. Here the CDR3 DNA reads TGCAGTGCTCCAACTGGCCGGGGATTCTCTGGAAACACCATATATTTT.

This clonotype was detected only a few times. V usage is TRBV9 and J usage is TRBJ2-5; D is perhaps TRBD1 (6 bases). V gave up 0 bases and J gave up 3 bases, with 6 bases separating them. The CDR3 is 13 amino acids. From germline, CDR1 is SGDLS and CDR2 YYNGEE. The DNA of the CDR3 is TGTGCCAGCAGCGTAGGACAGGAAGAGACCCAGTACTTC. It yields the protein CASSVGQEETQYF.

This clonotype came up many times. V is TRBV6-5 and J is TRBJ2-2; 8 positions agree with TRBD2. Germline-derived CDR1 and CDR2 are MNHEY and SVGAGI. The CDR3 covers 15 residues. V was clipped by 6 bases and J by 4 bases; unmatched bases: 7. CDR3 residues: CASRAGTRVTGELFF. Here the CDR3 DNA reads TGTGCCAGCAGGGCCGGGACTAGGGTCACCGGGGAGCTGTTTTTT.

This clonotype was observed at least ten times. The chain links TRBV5-1 to TRBJ2-5, with 7 nucleotides matching TRBD1. This CDR3 is built from 14 residues. V lost 4 bases, J lost 1 base, and 4 bases stayed unmatched. Germline V CDR1 and CDR2: SGHRS, YFSETQ. The CDR3 loop reads CASSTGTAQETQYF. The CDR3 coding sequence is TGCGCCAGCAGCACCGGGACAGCCCAAGAGACCCAGTACTTC.

The genes are TRBV4-2 and TRBJ2-3; unclear D gene. Looked up from germline, CDR1 is LGHNA and CDR2 is YNFKEQ. This CDR3 spans 17 amino acids. V lost 1 base and J 0 bases, leaving 14 bases between the germline ends. CDR3 in amino acids: CASSQGDLGASTDTQYF. DNA for the CDR3: TGTGCCAGCAGCCAAGGCGACCTCGGTGCTAGCACAGATACGCAGTATTTT.

For this clonotype: At one boundary the junction diverges from the germline segment, which might be a read error. The V and J genes are TRBV7-8 and TRBJ2-1; 8 positions agree with TRBD2. CDR3 length equals 15 residues. From germline, CDR1 is SGHVS and CDR2 FQNEAQ. For the CDR3, the DNA is TGTGCCAGCAGCTTAAGGACTAGCCGGAACAATGATCAGTTCTTC. It yields the protein CASSLRTSRNNDQFF. Full variable domain (remainder filled in from reference TRBV7-8 and TRBJ2-1): GAGVSQSPRYKVAKRGQDVALRCDPISGHVSLFWYQQALGQGPEFLTYFQNEAQLDKSGLPSDRFFAERPEGSVSTLKIQRTQQEDSAVYLCASSLRTSRNNDQFFGPGTRLTVL.

Here the CDR3 DNA reads TGTGCCAGCAGTGGCCCGGGACAGGCTCCCCATACGCAGTATTTT. As protein: CASSGPGQAPHTQYF. The V and J genes are TRBV6-5 and TRBJ2-3; 8 bases line up with TRBD1. V trimming: 5 bases; J trimming: 7 bases; junction bases outside the gene matches: 11. This CDR3 comprises 15 residues. Germline V lookup: CDR1 MNHEY, CDR2 SVGAGI.

The chain combines TRBV25-1 with TRBJ2-5; D may be TRBD1 or TRBD2 (5 bases each). V was cut by 3 bases and J by 5 bases, with 10 bases left in between. The germline V gene encodes CDR1 MGHDK and CDR2 SYGVNS. There are 13 residues in the CDR3. CDR3 residues: CASSEVGVETQYF. As DNA, the CDR3 is TGTGCCAGCAGTGAGGTGGGGGTCGAGACCCAGTACTTC. Full variable domain (rest looked up from reference TRBV25-1 and TRBJ2-5): EADIYQTPRYLVIGTGKKITLECSQTMGHDKMYWYQQDPGMELHLIHYSYGVNSTEKGDLSSESTVSRIRTEHFPLTLESARPSHTSQYLCASSEVGVETQYFGPGTRLLVL.

V gene TRBV6-5 combines with J gene TRBJ2-1; perhaps TRBD2 as D (6 bases). Trimming pared 5 bases from V and 7 bases from J, leaving 15 bases between. This CDR3 spans 14 amino acids. Per germline, CDR1 MNHEY and CDR2 SVGAGI. CDR3 in amino acids: CASSTPLARNEQFF. Written as DNA, the CDR3 is TGTGCCAGCAGTACACCACTAGCTAGGAATGAGCAGTTCTTC.

This sequence joins TRBV19 and TRBJ2-4; TRBD2 matches 11 bases. V lost 5 bases, J lost 6 bases, and 6 bases stayed unmatched. Germline loops: CDR1 LNHDA, CDR2 SQIVND (reference sequence). CDR3 length: 15 residues. The CDR3 protein is CASSPTGTSGNIQYF. CDR3 bases: TGTGCCAGTAGTCCAACCGGGACTAGCGGAAACATTCAGTACTTC.

The chain joins TRBV9 to TRBJ2-7, with D possibly matching TRBD1 (6 bases). The germline V and J ends were trimmed by 4 bases and 0 bases, with 14 bases remaining between them. Germline values: CDR1 SGDLS, CDR2 YYNGEE. The CDR3 covers 15 residues. The CDR3: CASSLRDTYSYEQYF. CDR3 in DNA: TGTGCCAGCAGCCTTCGGGACACCTACTCCTACGAGCAGTACTTC. Supplemented by reference TRBV9 and TRBJ2-7, the full variable domain reads DSGVTQTPKHLITATGQRVTLRCSPRSGDLSVYWYQQSLDQGLQFLIQYYNGEERAKGNILERFSAQQFPDLHSELNLSSLELGDSALYFCASSLRDTYSYEQYFGPGTRLTVT.

The sample holds a few counts of this clonotype. The chain uses TRBV20-1 and TRBJ2-1; D gene uncertain. In germline, CDR1 is DFQATT, CDR2 SNEGSKA (reference sequence). The CDR3 runs 14 residues. Trimming cost V 2 bases and J 2 bases, with 10 bases left between them. The DNA of the CDR3 is TGCAGTGCTAGAAACTACCTAACCTACAATGAGCAGTTCTTC. It encodes CSARNYLTYNEQFF.

This clonotype was counted only a few times. The rearrangement links TRBV9 to TRBJ2-1, with D possibly matching TRBD1 (6 bases). Germline loops: CDR1 SGDLS, CDR2 YYNGEE. V was trimmed by 0 bases and J by 4 bases, leaving 8 bases between them. The length of the CDR3 is 14 residues. The CDR3 protein is CASSVGQEYNEQFF. DNA for the CDR3: TGTGCCAGCAGCGTAGGACAGGAGTACAATGAGCAGTTCTTC.